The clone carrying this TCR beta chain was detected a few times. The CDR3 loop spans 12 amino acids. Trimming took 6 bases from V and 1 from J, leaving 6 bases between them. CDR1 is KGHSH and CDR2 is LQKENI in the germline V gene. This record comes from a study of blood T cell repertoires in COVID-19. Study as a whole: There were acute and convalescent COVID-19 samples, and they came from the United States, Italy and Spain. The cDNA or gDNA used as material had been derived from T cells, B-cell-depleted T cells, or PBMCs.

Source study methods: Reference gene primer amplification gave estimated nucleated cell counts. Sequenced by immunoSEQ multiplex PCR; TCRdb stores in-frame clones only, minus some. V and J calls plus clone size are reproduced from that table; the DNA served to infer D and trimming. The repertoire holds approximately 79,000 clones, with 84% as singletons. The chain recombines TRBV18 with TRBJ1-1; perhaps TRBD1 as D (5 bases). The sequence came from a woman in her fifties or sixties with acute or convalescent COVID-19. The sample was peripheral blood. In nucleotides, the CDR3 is TGTGCCAGCTCGACAGCGAACACTGAAGCTTTCTTT. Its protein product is CASSTANTEAFF. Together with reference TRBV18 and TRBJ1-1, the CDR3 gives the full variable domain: NAGVMQNPRHLVRRRGQEARLRCSPMKGHSHVYWYRQLPEEGLKFMVYLQKENIIDESGMPKERFSAEFPKEGPSILRIQQVVRGDSAAYFCASSTANTEAFFGQGTRLTVV.